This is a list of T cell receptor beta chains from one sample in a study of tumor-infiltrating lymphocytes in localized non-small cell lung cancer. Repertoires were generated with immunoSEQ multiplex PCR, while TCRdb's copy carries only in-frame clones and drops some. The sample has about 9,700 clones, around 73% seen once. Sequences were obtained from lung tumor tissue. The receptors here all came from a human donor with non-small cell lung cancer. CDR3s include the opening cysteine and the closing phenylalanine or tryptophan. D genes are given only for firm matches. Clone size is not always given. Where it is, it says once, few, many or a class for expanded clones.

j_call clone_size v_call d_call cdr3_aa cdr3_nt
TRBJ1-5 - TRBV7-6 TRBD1 CASSTGTGGFSNQPQHF TGTGCCAGCAGCACCGGGACAGGGGGCTTTAGCAATCAGCCCCAGCATTTT
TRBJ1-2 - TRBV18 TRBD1 CASSPREQGSADYGYTF TGTGCCAGCTCACCAAGGGAACAGGGGTCGGCGGACTATGGCTACACCTTC
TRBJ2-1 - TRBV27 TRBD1 CASQRYRDSNNEQFF TGTGCCAGCCAGCGATACCGGGACAGCAACAATGAGCAGTTCTTC
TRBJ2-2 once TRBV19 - CASSRWGNTGELFF TGTGCCAGTAGCAGATGGGGGAACACCGGGGAGCTGTTTTTT
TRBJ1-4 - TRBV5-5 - CASSPRFATNEKLFF TGTGCCAGCAGCCCTCGGTTTGCAACTAATGAAAAACTGTTTTTT
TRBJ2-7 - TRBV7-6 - CASSLSTGGYSYEQYF TGTGCCAGCAGCTTAAGTACAGGAGGATACTCCTACGAGCAGTACTTC
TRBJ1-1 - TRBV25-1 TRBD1 CASSGNRGRTEAFF TGTGCCAGCAGTGGCAACAGGGGAAGAACTGAAGCTTTCTTT
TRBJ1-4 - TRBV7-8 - CASSLALGGGEKLFF TGTGCCAGCAGCTTAGCGCTGGGGGGGGGTGAAAAACTGTTTTTT
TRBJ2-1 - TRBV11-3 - CASSPYGTSDNEQFF TGTGCCAGCAGCCCCTACGGGACCTCCGACAATGAGCAGTTCTTC
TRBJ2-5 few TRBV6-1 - CASSRAGETQYF TGTGCCAGCAGCCGCGCAGGAGAGACCCAGTACTTC
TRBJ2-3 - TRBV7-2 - CASAPGSRTDTQYF TGTGCCAGTGCCCCCGGGTCGCGCACAGATACGCAGTATTTT
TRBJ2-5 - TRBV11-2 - CASSLGWKETQYF TGTGCCAGCAGCTTAGGTTGGAAAGAGACCCAGTACTTC
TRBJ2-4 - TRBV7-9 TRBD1 CASSPGGQGNIQYF TGTGCCAGCAGCCCAGGGGGCCAGGGGAACATTCAGTACTTC
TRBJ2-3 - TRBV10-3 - CAIGVAGGTDTQYF TGTGCCATTGGGGTCGCCGGAGGCACAGATACGCAGTATTTT
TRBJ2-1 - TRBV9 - CASSAYPDSKQFF TGTGCCAGCAGCGCATATCCTGACTCCAAGCAGTTCTTC
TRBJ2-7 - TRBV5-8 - CASSFWGVPTYEQYF TGTGCCAGCAGCTTCTGGGGGGTGCCTACCTACGAGCAGTACTTC
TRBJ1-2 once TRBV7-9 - CASSWDRDTGYGYTF TGTGCCAGCAGCTGGGACCGGGACACGGGCTATGGCTACACCTTC
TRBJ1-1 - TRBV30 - CAWSVLGGSTEAFF TGTGCCTGGAGTGTATTGGGGGGAAGCACTGAAGCTTTCTTT
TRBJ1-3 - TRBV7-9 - CASTSPSGNTIYF TGTGCCAGCACCTCCCCATCGGGAAACACCATATATTTT
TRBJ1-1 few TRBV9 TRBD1 CASTSGQGWGTEAFF TGTGCCAGCACCTCGGGACAGGGATGGGGCACTGAAGCTTTCTTT
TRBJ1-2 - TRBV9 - CASSASQGDYGYTF TGTGCCAGCAGCGCCAGTCAGGGTGACTATGGCTACACCTTC
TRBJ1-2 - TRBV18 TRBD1 CASSPPGIDRDYGYTF TGTGCCAGCTCACCACCGGGAATAGACAGGGATTATGGCTACACCTTC
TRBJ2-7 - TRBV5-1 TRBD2 CASSPQAGTYEQYF TGCGCCAGCAGCCCACAAGCGGGGACCTACGAGCAGTACTTC
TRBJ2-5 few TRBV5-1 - CASSLGGRETQYF TGCGCCAGCAGCTTGGGCGGTCGGGAGACCCAGTACTTC
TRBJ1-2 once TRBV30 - CAWSVVVEGYTF TGTGCCTGGAGTGTTGTCGTGGAGGGCTACACCTTC
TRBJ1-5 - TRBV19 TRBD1 CASRRRSGTESNQPQHF TGTGCCAGCAGGAGGCGATCCGGGACAGAGAGTAATCAGCCCCAGCATTTT
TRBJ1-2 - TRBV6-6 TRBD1 CASTPGGSYGYTF TGTGCCAGCACCCCAGGGGGATCCTATGGCTACACCTTC
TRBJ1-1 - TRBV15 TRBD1 CATSRGFGQGATLNTEAFF TGTGCCACCAGCAGGGGGTTTGGGCAGGGGGCTACACTGAACACTGAAGCTTTCTTT
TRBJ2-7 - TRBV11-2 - CASSLGPPGYEQYF TGTGCCAGCAGCTTAGGACCCCCGGGCTACGAGCAGTACTTC
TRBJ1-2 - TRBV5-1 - CASSETVNYGYTF TGCGCCAGCAGCGAGACAGTTAACTATGGCTACACCTTC
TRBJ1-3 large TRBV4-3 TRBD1 CASSQEWGQGLGNTIYF TGCGCCAGCAGCCAAGAATGGGGACAGGGCTTAGGAAACACCATATATTTT
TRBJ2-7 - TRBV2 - CASTKGHLSYEQYF TGTGCCAGCACCAAGGGACACCTCTCCTACGAGCAGTACTTC
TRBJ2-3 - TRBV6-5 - CASSPRGNTDTQYF TGTGCCAGCAGCCCGAGGGGAAACACAGATACGCAGTATTTT
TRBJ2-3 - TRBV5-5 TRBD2 CASSLALAGFRADTQYF TGTGCCAGCAGCTTGGCCCTAGCGGGCTTCCGGGCAGATACGCAGTATTTT
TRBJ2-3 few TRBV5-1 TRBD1 CASSLGGQGSTDTQYF TGCGCCAGCAGCTTGGGCGGACAGGGGAGCACAGATACGCAGTATTTT
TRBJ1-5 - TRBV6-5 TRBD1 CASGRPGQSNQPQHF TGTGCCAGCGGAAGACCGGGACAGAGCAATCAGCCCCAGCATTTT
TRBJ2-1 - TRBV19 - CASSSGLYNEQFF TGTGCCAGTAGTTCGGGACTTTACAATGAGCAGTTCTTC
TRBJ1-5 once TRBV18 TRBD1 CASSGGQNLEQPQHF TGTGCCAGCTCAGGGGGACAGAACCTGGAACAGCCCCAGCATTTT
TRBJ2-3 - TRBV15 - CATSLARWGGTSTDTQYF TGTGCCACCAGCCTCGCCCGATGGGGCGGGACTAGCACAGATACGCAGTATTTT
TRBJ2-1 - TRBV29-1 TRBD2 CSVEPLAVGEQFF TGCAGCGTTGAACCGCTAGCGGTGGGTGAGCAGTTCTTC
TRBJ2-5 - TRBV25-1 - CASSRGVQGKGETQYF TGTGCCAGCAGTCGAGGGGTACAGGGTAAGGGTGAGACCCAGTACTTC
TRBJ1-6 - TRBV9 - CASSVDPGGSPLHF TGTGCCAGCAGCGTAGACCCAGGAGGTTCACCCCTCCACTTT